Listed below are T cell receptor beta chains from one sample, sequenced in a study of cytomegalovirus exposure and HLA in healthy donors. Sequencing was performed with immunoSEQ multiplex PCR; in TCRdb, only in-frame clones are kept and a portion is missing. This sample's table reports some 80,000 clones. What was sequenced was PBMCs. The receptors were sampled from a woman under 40 in good health and CMV-seronegative. Each CDR3 is given without its conserved first and last residue.

j_call,v_call,cdr3_aa
TRBJ2-1,TRBV6-6,ASSSGQGLYNEQF
TRBJ1-1,TRBV30,AWAPPRRRGLNTEAF
.,TRBV30,AWTLKLGTGVRYEQY
TRBJ2-5,TRBV5-1,ASKSSGGGQETQY
TRBJ2-5,TRBV7-2,ASSFDRGAETQY
TRBJ2-1,TRBV27,ASSLGQGPNEQF
TRBJ1-2,TRBV5-1,ASSPDNLGYGYT
TRBJ1-2,TRBV15,ATSPDSRNYGYT
TRBJ2-1,TRBV12-5,ASGNPRDIEQF
TRBJ2-1,TRBV9,ASSSSGTSADNEQF
TRBJ1-2,TRBV7-6,ASSGQAATGYT
TRBJ1-4,TRBV5-4,ASSLGDSRRNEKLF
TRBJ1-5,TRBV6-5,ASSARAGGSPQH
TRBJ2-7,TRBV7-2,ASSLDGPSYEQY
TRBJ1-2,TRBV29-1,SGEEYREGWGYGYT
TRBJ2-1,TRBV2,ASSEALASGVNEQF
TRBJ2-1,TRBV19,ASSNDRSSYNEQF
TRBJ2-7,TRBV5-4,ASSPGTGEQY
TRBJ1-2,TRBV30,AWSVQGFNYGYT
TRBJ1-3,TRBV30,AWSAPTGLGNTIY
TRBJ2-2,TRBV4-1,ASSQVGAGELF
TRBJ2-5,TRBV18,ASSPNRVEQETQY
TRBJ1-1,TRBV6-1,ASSGQYKAF
TRBJ2-3,TRBV11-3,ASSRSGDTQY
TRBJ1-1,TRBV29-1,SVAGTGGAGDTEAF
TRBJ1-2,TRBV15,ATSRDRGNPYGYT
TRBJ1-1,TRBV27,ASSDRGFNTEAF
TRBJ1-5,TRBV4-1,ASSQRAGGHNQPQH
TRBJ1-6,TRBV27,ASSLSGPLGIPHSPLH
TRBJ1-1,TRBV7-9,ASSFGRTETEAF
TRBJ2-5,TRBV11-2,ASSRLGETQY
TRBJ1-4,TRBV28,ASSYGDRANEKLF
TRBJ2-1,TRBV29-1,SVAGVDNEQF
TRBJ1-2,TRBV4-1,ASSSPGQGYYGYT
TRBJ2-1,TRBV14,ASSPLQAGLGHEQF
TRBJ2-7,TRBV15,ATSRDLGGGYEQY
TRBJ1-1,TRBV30,ACNTGGPSEAF
TRBJ2-5,TRBV29-1,SVGGTGLGGETQY
TRBJ2-2,TRBV27,ASSLNGGTGGELF
TRBJ2-1,TRBV29-1,SVGLGQGVDNEQF
TRBJ1-4,TRBV18,ASSPGTEGKLF
TRBJ1-1,TRBV6-1,ASSVGGRLTEAF
TRBJ1-5,TRBV29-1,SVGGGRDQPQH
TRBJ2-1,TRBV4-1,ASSQAAEDNEQF
TRBJ2-1,TRBV5-1,ASSSVLADNEQF
TRBJ1-1,TRBV18,ASSPSGGAEAF
TRBJ2-2,TRBV7-9,ASSASQGFYTGELF
TRBJ1-2,TRBV5-4,ASSSGETYT
TRBJ2-2,TRBV6-6,ASSYLGGLTGELF
TRBJ1-1,TRBV11-3,ASSLDLKFAEAF